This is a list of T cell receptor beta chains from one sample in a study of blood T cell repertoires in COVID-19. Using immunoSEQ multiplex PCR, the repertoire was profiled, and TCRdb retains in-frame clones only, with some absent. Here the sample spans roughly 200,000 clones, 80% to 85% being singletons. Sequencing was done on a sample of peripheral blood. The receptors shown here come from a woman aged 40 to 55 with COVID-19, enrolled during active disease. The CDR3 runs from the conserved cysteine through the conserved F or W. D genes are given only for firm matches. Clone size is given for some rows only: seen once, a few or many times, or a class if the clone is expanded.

CDR3 protein: CASSVERDRIGNSPLHF
CDR3 DNA: TGTGCCAGCAGCGTAGAGCGGGACAGGATAGGCAATTCACCCCTCCACTTT
V gene: TRBV9
D gene: TRBD1
clone size: -
J gene: TRBJ1-6

CDR3 protein: CASRPQGAAAFF
CDR3 DNA: TGTGCCAGTAGACCCCAGGGGGCGGCGGCTTTCTTT
V gene: TRBV19
D gene: TRBD1
clone size: once
J gene: TRBJ1-1

CDR3 protein: CASSITGGSSEAFF
CDR3 DNA: TGTGCCAGCAGTATTACCGGGGGTTCTTCCGAAGCTTTCTTT
V gene: TRBV5-4
D gene: -
clone size: -
J gene: TRBJ1-1

CDR3 protein: CASEQGADTQYF
CDR3 DNA: TGTGCCAGCGAGCAGGGCGCAGATACGCAGTATTTT
V gene: TRBV9
D gene: -
clone size: once
J gene: TRBJ2-3

CDR3 protein: CASRSDRGQEAFF
CDR3 DNA: TGTGCCAGTAGATCGGACAGGGGACAAGAAGCTTTCTTT
V gene: TRBV19
D gene: TRBD1
clone size: -
J gene: TRBJ1-1

CDR3 protein: CASSEGQLNTEAFF
CDR3 DNA: TGTGCCAGCAGTGAAGGGCAGTTGAACACTGAAGCTTTCTTT
V gene: TRBV2
D gene: -
clone size: -
J gene: TRBJ1-1

CDR3 protein: CASRTLGQDDGYTF
CDR3 DNA: TGTGCCAGCAGGACCCTGGGACAGGACGATGGCTACACCTTC
V gene: TRBV6-5
D gene: TRBD1
clone size: -
J gene: TRBJ1-2

CDR3 protein: CATSRDPTGGSYTF
CDR3 DNA: TGTGCCACCAGCAGAGATCCTACCGGCGGAAGCTACACCTTC
V gene: TRBV15
D gene: -
clone size: -
J gene: TRBJ1-2

CDR3 protein: CASSSGGGTYEQYF
CDR3 DNA: TGTGCCAGCAGCTCGGGTGGCGGGACCTACGAGCAGTACTTC
V gene: TRBV5-4
D gene: -
clone size: -
J gene: TRBJ2-7

CDR3 protein: CASSIKQGAGEKLFF
CDR3 DNA: TGTGCCAGCAGCATTAAACAGGGGGCGGGCGAAAAACTGTTTTTT
V gene: TRBV21-1
D gene: -
clone size: -
J gene: TRBJ1-4

CDR3 protein: CASRFGDRGQPNTEAFF
CDR3 DNA: TGCGCCAGCCGCTTTGGGGACCGGGGACAGCCGAACACTGAAGCTTTCTTT
V gene: TRBV5-1
D gene: TRBD1
clone size: -
J gene: TRBJ1-1